Listed here is a single TCR beta chain. With V trimmed by 5 bases and J by 10 bases, 15 bases remained unmatched. Germline CDR1 and CDR2: MDHEN and SYDVKM. The CDR3 runs 16 residues. The data were produced by immunoSEQ multiplex PCR, yet TCRdb's version contains in-frame clones alone and is incomplete. Altogether about 12,000 clones are present, over 65% being singletons, with the ten largest covering 11%. The sample comes from a study of T cell changes during pregnancy in multiple sclerosis. The chain joins TRBV28 to TRBJ1-1; the match to TRBD1 covers 11 bases. The sample in question was CD8+ T cells from peripheral blood mononuclear cells, obtained after pregnancy. The origin of this receptor is a female donor in good health, enrolled as a control in a pregnancy study. For the CDR3, the DNA is TGTGCCAGCAGTCAGGCGGGGACAGGGGGGAGGGTTGGAGCTTTCTTT. It codes for CASSQAGTGGRVGAFF.